This T cell receptor (beta chain) was documented in a study of CXCR3-negative and CXCR3-positive naive CD8 T cells. Study-wide context: About 140 million TRB reads were obtained in total, which works out to about 1.5 +/- 0.3 million per library.

From germline, CDR1 is SGHRS and CDR2 YFSETQ. This CDR3 has 17 amino acids. Researchers prepared the TRB cDNA libraries using 5' RACE with UMI labels. From the 5' RACE reads, TCRdb lists one entry per CDR3 protein and no DNA. The ten most abundant clones cover 0.25% to 0.35% of a sample with 100,000 to 150,000 distinct CDR3 sequences. Study-wide results and caveats: TRBV-TRBJ usage was alike in naive CXCR3-negative and CXCR3-positive cells but differed in memory cells. Memory CD8+ T cell repertoires were far less diverse than both naive subsets.

Subsets of CD8+ T cells were each sorted in triplicate at about 300,000 cells apiece. As to this clonotype: Antigen: not known.

The sequencing sample was made of naive CXCR3- CD8+ T cells from blood. The sample's subset: CD45RO-CCR7+CD27+CD95- naive CD8+ T cells lacking CXCR3 (TNR3-). The receptor comes from a human donor in good health. Some clones in this sample may be carry-over from other donors' samples. V usage is TRBV5-1 and J usage is TRBJ2-7; TCRdb reports TRBD1, a call that lacks DNA to check it against. CDR3 region: CASSLGVKPLGIYEQYF.